Listed below are T cell receptor beta chains from one sample, sequenced in a study of response to subunit inactivated influenza vaccine. TCRdb redid the calling of the RT-PCR reads with MiXCR, one entry per CDR3 protein. The data show more than 700,000 distinct CDR3 sequences, less than 25% seen once. Source: PBMCs from blood, taken 4 to 6 days after vaccination. These receptors all stem from a man aged 45-65 years who received an inactivated influenza vaccine. The CDR3 runs from the conserved cysteine through the conserved F or W. D genes are given only for firm matches. Size is omitted from some rows. Given values are once, few, many or a class for expanded clones.

TRBJ1-3 - - TRBV10-3 CATYHYGDTIYF TGTGCCACATACCATTACGGGGACACCATATATTTT
TRBJ2-7 - TRBD1 TRBV7-9 CASSKKGARVFSYEQYF TGTGCCAGCAGCAAAAAGGGGGCCAGAGTCTTCTCCTACGAGCAGTACTTC
TRBJ2-7 many TRBD2 TRBV5-5 CASSLDWLAGAVEQYF TGTGCCAGCAGCTTGGATTGGCTAGCGGGAGCTGTTGAGCAGTACTTC
TRBJ2-1 many - TRBV12-3/TRBV12-4 CASSLRREQFF TGTGCCAGCAGTTTAAGGAGAGAGCAGTTCTTC
TRBJ2-5 - - TRBV21-1 CASSKLPPRRLAGNQETQYF TGTGCCAGCAGCAAATTACCCCCCCGCAGGCTAGCGGGGAACCAAGAGACCCAGTACTTC
TRBJ2-3 many - TRBV29-1 CSGEKGHTDTQYF TGCAGCGGGGAGAAGGGGCACACAGATACGCAGTATTTT
TRBJ2-1 - - TRBV7-2 CASSPVADSYNEQFF TGTGCCAGCAGCCCGGTAGCTGATTCCTACAATGAGCAGTTCTTC
TRBJ2-4 - TRBD2 TRBV14 CASSQLAGVGIQYF TGTGCCAGCAGCCAGCTAGCGGGAGTTGGCATTCAGTACTTC
TRBJ2-3 few - TRBV6-2/TRBV6-3 CASSYWGANKRGIISDTQYF TGTGCCAGCAGTTACTGGGGGGCGAACAAGCGGGGCATCATTTCAGATACGCAGTATTTT
TRBJ2-1 - - TRBV9 CASSVEGLVASYNEQFF TGTGCCAGCAGCGTAGAGGGCCTCGTGGCCTCCTACAATGAGCAGTTCTTC
TRBJ2-5 few - TRBV20-1 CSASTTLLAGTEETQYF TGCAGTGCCTCTACGACGTTACTAGCAGGCACCGAAGAGACCCAGTACTTC
TRBJ2-1 few TRBD2 TRBV5-1 CASSWTSDPYNEQFF TGCGCCAGCAGCTGGACTAGCGATCCCTACAATGAGCAGTTCTTC
TRBJ2-7 few - TRBV7-9 CASTSYGGEQYF TGTGCCAGCACCTCTTACGGGGGCGAGCAGTACTTC
TRBJ2-3 - - TRBV7-2 CASSLVPRLDTDTQYF TGTGCCAGCAGCTTAGTACCTCGCCTTGACACAGATACGCAGTATTTT
TRBJ2-5 many TRBD1 TRBV10-3 CAISESPGDRAQYF TGTGCCATCAGTGAGTCTCCGGGGGACAGGGCCCAGTACTTC
TRBJ2-7 few - TRBV9 CASSSNPGQLYEQYF TGTGCCAGCAGCTCCAACCCCGGACAGCTATACGAGCAGTACTTC